The 27 T cell receptor beta chains below were found in one sample sequenced in a study of T cells after yellow fever vaccination. Each CDR3 protein gets one entry after TCRdb re-called the 5' RACE reads with MiXCR. Here the sample spans more than 300,000 distinct CDR3 sequences, about 11% being singletons. The sequenced sample was CD4+ T cells sorted from PBMCs, obtained 45 days after the yellow fever booster vaccination. Receptor source: a man younger than 35 who received the YFV17D yellow fever vaccine.

This clonotype was picked up a small number of times. This chain uses TRBV20-1 with TRBJ2-1, with D maybe TRBD2 (6 bases). The CDR3 totals 12 residues. V lost 2 bases and J lost 13, with 15 bases in between. From germline, CDR1 is DFQATT and CDR2 SNEGSKA (reference sequence). The CDR3 reads CSARPGEDFQFF. The CDR3 DNA follows: TGCAGTGCTAGACCTGGGGAGGATTTTCAGTTCTTC.

The rearrangement uses TRBV16 and TRBJ2-3; D may match TRBD1 or TRBD2 (5 bases each). The V end lost 2 bases, the J end lost 4 bases, and 13 bases lay between the germline ends. The germline V gene encodes CDR1 KGHSY and CDR2 FQNENV. This CDR3 spans 15 amino acids. CDR3 loop: CASSQRAGSADTQYF. DNA for the CDR3: TGTGCCAGCAGCCAAAGGGCAGGGAGTGCAGATACGCAGTATTTT.

This clonotype has just a few counts. This chain connects TRBV4-3 to TRBJ1-5; 7 bases fit TRBD1. V lost 4 bases, J lost 5 bases, and 8 bases stayed unmatched. This CDR3 contains 15 residues. CDR1 is LGHNA and CDR2 is YSLEER in the germline V gene. CDR3 residues: CASSLDRRGDQPQHF. The CDR3 nucleotides read TGCGCCAGCAGCCTGGACAGGAGAGGAGATCAGCCCCAGCATTTT.

The V and J genes are TRBV12-5 and TRBJ2-5; 7 bases fit TRBD1. Unmatched junction bases numbered 7, after V lost 4 bases and J lost 5 bases. The CDR3 contains 14 residues. CDR1 and CDR2 from the germline V gene are LGHNT and FRNRAP. The CDR3 sequence: CASGSTGKTETQYF. DNA for the CDR3: TGTGCTAGTGGTTCGACAGGGAAGACGGAGACCCAGTACTTC.

This clonotype came up a few times. J is TRBJ1-1 and V is TRBV5-5; D unclear. The V and J ends lost 1 base and 1 base respectively, with 8 bases between them. In germline, CDR1 is SGHKS, CDR2 YYEKEE (reference sequence). The CDR3 consists of 14 residues. Here the CDR3 reads CASSLKGANTEAFF. Here the CDR3 DNA reads TGTGCCAGCAGCTTGAAGGGCGCGAACACTGAAGCTTTCTTT.

This clonotype came up many times. V gene TRBV11-3 combines with J gene TRBJ2-1; TRBD1 aligns across 11 bases. CDR3 length equals 16 residues. The V gene's germline CDR1 is SGHNT and CDR2 YENEEA. Losses at the gene ends were 1 base for V and 8 bases for J; bases not matched to a gene: 7. Here the CDR3 reads CASSLGWDRGFHEQFF. CDR3 coding DNA: TGTGCCAGCAGCTTAGGATGGGACAGGGGGTTCCATGAGCAGTTCTTC.

This clonotype was picked up a small number of times. A much larger clonotype is one base distant, so this may be a read error. V and J are TRBV6-5 and TRBJ2-3; D gene unclear. The CDR3 sequence is 11 residues long. Germline V gene data show CDR1 as MNHEY and CDR2 as SVGAGI. V dropped 6 bases and J dropped 2 bases, with 3 bases sitting between them. CDR3 residues: CASRTTDTQYF. CDR3 nucleotides: TGTGCCAGCAGGACCACAGATACGCAGTATTTT.

This chain's CDR3 is CSARKGMNTEAFF. In DNA, the CDR3 is TGCAGTGCTAGAAAGGGAATGAACACTGAAGCTTTCTTT. The V call is TRBV20-1, the J call TRBJ1-1, with D unclear. The V and J ends lost 2 bases and 0 bases respectively, with 7 bases between them. Per the germline V gene, CDR1 is DFQATT and CDR2 is SNEGSKA (reference sequence). The CDR3 extends over 13 amino acids.

V is TRBV5-4 and J is TRBJ2-3; D is undetermined. The length of the CDR3 is 13 residues. The germline gives CDR1 SGHNT, CDR2 YYREEE (reference sequence). V was cut by 1 base and J by 2 bases, with 5 bases left in between. The CDR3 DNA is TGTGCCAGCAGCTTGAACCCCACAGATACGCAGTATTTT. Residues: CASSLNPTDTQYF.

This clonotype was detected only a few times. The gene calls are TRBV4-1 and TRBJ2-5; 10 bases agree with TRBD1. V was pared by 6 bases and J by 6 bases, with 10 bases of the junction left unmatched. This CDR3 comprises 15 residues. The germline gives CDR1 MGHRA, CDR2 YSYEKL. This CDR3 is CASSNPGTGVKTQYF. The DNA for the CDR3 is TGCGCCAGCAGTAACCCGGGGACAGGGGTAAAGACCCAGTACTTC.

This clonotype was found a few times. V and J are TRBV4-3 and TRBJ1-2; possibly TRBD1 for D (6 bases). Germline CDR1 and CDR2: LGHNA and YSLEER. The CDR3 loop spans 15 amino acids. The V gene lost 4 bases and the J gene lost 0 bases, with 12 bases spanning the gap. The CDR3 sequence: CASSPWTVANYGYTF. CDR3 in DNA: TGCGCCAGCAGCCCCTGGACAGTAGCTAACTATGGCTACACCTTC.

The chain joins TRBV25-1 to TRBJ1-6; the match to TRBD1 covers 10 bases. This CDR3 region has 17 residues. The V gene's germline CDR1 is MGHDK and CDR2 SYGVNS. Trimming took 9 bases from V and 7 from J; bases not matched to a gene: 15. The CDR3 is CASSQTGTGARNSPLHF. As DNA, the CDR3 is TGTGCCAGTTCACAGACTGGGACAGGGGCCAGGAATTCACCCCTCCACTTT.

This clonotype turned up a few times. This sequence joins TRBV27 and TRBJ1-6, with TRBD1 identical over 7 bases. The germline gives CDR1 MNHEY, CDR2 SMNVEV (reference sequence). The CDR3 length is 18 residues. Trimming at V came to 6 bases and at J to 3 bases, leaving 14 bases not matched to a gene. CDR3 DNA: TGTGCCAGCAGCCGATATAGGAACAGGGGACTCTATAATTCACCCCTCCACTTT. Amino acid sequence: CASSRYRNRGLYNSPLHF.

There are a few counts of this clonotype. The V and J genes are TRBV19 and TRBJ2-5; D could derive from TRBD1 or TRBD2 (6 bases each). V lost 4 bases and J 1 base, leaving 10 bases between the germline ends. The germline V gene has CDR1 LNHDA and CDR2 SQIVND (reference sequence). The CDR3 has 14 residues. The DNA of the CDR3 is TGTGCCAGTAGTAGGGGGGCCCCCCAAGAGACCCAGTACTTC. Translation: CASSRGAPQETQYF.

This chain joins TRBV20-1 and TRBJ2-1; the D is unclear. V gave up 2 bases and J gave up 6 bases, with 11 bases separating them. CDR3 length: 13 residues. In germline, CDR1 is DFQATT, CDR2 SNEGSKA (reference sequence). The CDR3 region is CSARLRGFNEQFF. CDR3 bases: TGCAGTGCTAGATTACGAGGATTCAATGAGCAGTTCTTC.

This chain links TRBV7-2 with TRBJ1-2, with D hard to call. The CDR3 totals 12 residues. Trimming shortened V by 5 bases and J by 8 bases, and 12 bases separated the two germline ends. The V gene's germline CDR1 is SGHTA and CDR2 FQGNSA. The DNA of the CDR3 is TGTGCCAGCAGCCCAGGACCCTGGGGCTACACCTTC. Its translation: CASSPGPWGYTF.

This clonotype was counted a few times. J is TRBJ2-1 and V is TRBV10-3; D may be TRBD1 (6 bases). Looked up from germline, CDR1 is ENHRY and CDR2 is SYGVKD. V lost 4 bases to trimming and J lost 5 bases, with 9 bases between them. The CDR3 runs 13 residues. CDR3 loop: CAISVDRDNEQFF. Written as DNA, the CDR3 is TGTGCCATCAGTGTGGACAGAGACAATGAGCAGTTCTTC.

This clonotype was seen repeatedly, ten times or more. The chain is built from TRBV18 and TRBJ1-1; D is undetermined. The CDR3 spans 14 residues. Trimming cost V 3 bases and J 3 bases, with 11 bases left between them. The germline V gene has CDR1 KGHSH and CDR2 LQKENI. The CDR3 DNA follows: TGTGCCAGCTCACCGGTGCCTGGGGACACTGAAGCTTTCTTT. Protein sequence: CASSPVPGDTEAFF.

This clonotype was observed a handful of times. The V and J genes are TRBV19 and TRBJ1-1; D may be TRBD1 (5 bases). Germline loops: CDR1 LNHDA, CDR2 SQIVND (reference sequence). Trimming removed 6 bases from V and 1 base from J, with 12 bases in between. The CDR3 has 14 residues. CDR3 region: CASRGEQQNTEAFF. CDR3 nucleotide sequence: TGTGCCAGTAGGGGGGAACAACAGAACACTGAAGCTTTCTTT.

The chain employs TRBV9 and TRBJ1-5; 8 nucleotides agree with TRBD1. V shed 7 bases and J 5 bases; nucleotides not matched to a gene: 8. In germline, CDR1 is SGDLS, CDR2 YYNGEE. There are 14 residues in the CDR3. The CDR3 sequence: CASARTGLDQPQHF. In nucleotides, the CDR3 is TGTGCCAGCGCCCGGACAGGGCTGGATCAGCCCCAGCATTTT.

V is TRBV10-3 and J is TRBJ2-3; TRBD1 or TRBD2 may be the D gene (5 bases each). This CDR3 contains 15 residues. Trimming shortened V by 7 bases and J by 0 bases, and 14 bases separated the two germline ends. Germline loops: CDR1 ENHRY, CDR2 SYGVKD. The CDR3 nucleotides read TGTGCCATCAAGGGGAGCGTCTCTAGCACAGATACGCAGTATTTT. It specifies CAIKGSVSSTDTQYF.

This chain links TRBV5-1 with TRBJ1-5; D is unresolved. CDR1 is SGHRS and CDR2 is YFSETQ in the germline V gene. This CDR3 region has 14 residues. Trimming took off 2 bases at V and 4 bases at J, with 10 bases between the two ends. CDR3 bases: TGCGCCAGCAGCTTAGGCAGCCAAAATCAGCCCCAGCATTTT. Translation: CASSLGSQNQPQHF.

This clonotype was observed many times. The V and J genes are TRBV7-2 and TRBJ2-2, with 9 bases fitting TRBD1. From germline, CDR1 is SGHTA and CDR2 FQGNSA. The V gene end was trimmed by 10 bases and the J gene end by 1 base; junction bases not matched to a gene: 7. This CDR3 comprises 15 residues. The CDR3 protein is CATTRDRVNTGELFF. The CDR3 nucleotides are TGTGCCACCACAAGGGACAGGGTGAACACCGGGGAGCTGTTTTTT.

This clonotype was detected a few times. The rearrangement uses TRBV19 and TRBJ1-5, with a tentative D call TRBD1 (5 bases). Per germline, CDR1 LNHDA and CDR2 SQIVND (reference sequence). This CDR3 region has 16 residues. V was clipped by 7 bases and J by 3 bases, with 19 bases between them. In DNA, the CDR3 is TGTGCCAGTAACCTCCGGGGCCCCCACCCCAATCAGCCCCAGCATTTT. Translating it yields CASNLRGPHPNQPQHF. The entire variable domain, with the rest obtained from reference TRBV19 and TRBJ1-5, is as follows: DGGITQSPKYLFRKEGQNVTLSCEQNLNHDAMYWYRQDPGQGLRLIYYSQIVNDFQKGDIAEGYSVSREKKESFPLTVTSAQKNPTAFYLCASNLRGPHPNQPQHFGDGTRLSIL.

This clonotype was detected once. The chain has TRBV6-6 and TRBJ2-5, with D possibly matching TRBD2 (7 bases). The germline CDR1 and CDR2 sequences are MNHNY and SVGAGI (reference sequence). The CDR3 contains 13 residues. Trimming took 10 bases from V and 7 from J, leaving 19 bases between them. The CDR3 region has the DNA TGTGCCACCCGAGGGGGGGGCGGGGGGACCCAGTACTTC. Encoded protein: CATRGGGGGTQYF.

The chain joins TRBV12-3 or TRBV12-4 to TRBJ2-3; D uncertain. V was clipped by 9 bases and J by 7 bases, with 14 bases between them. The CDR3 consists of 12 residues. The CDR3 reads CASGDRWNTQYF. CDR3 DNA sequence: TGTGCCAGTGGGGATAGATGGAATACGCAGTATTTT.

A few counts support this clonotype. The chain's CDR3 is CASSQDSNSNQPQHF. The CDR3 bases are TGTGCCAGCAGCCAAGACTCAAATAGCAATCAGCCCCAGCATTTT. The chain links TRBV3-1 to TRBJ1-5; D is unresolved. Trimming took 0 bases from V and 0 from J, leaving 6 bases between them. Germline V gene lookup returns CDR1 LGHDT and CDR2 YNNKEL (reference sequence). The CDR3 is 15 residues long.